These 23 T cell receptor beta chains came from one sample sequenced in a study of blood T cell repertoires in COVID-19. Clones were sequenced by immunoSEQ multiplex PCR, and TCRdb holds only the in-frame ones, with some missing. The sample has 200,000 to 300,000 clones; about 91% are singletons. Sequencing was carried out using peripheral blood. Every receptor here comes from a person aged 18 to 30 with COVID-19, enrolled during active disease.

This CDR3 reads CASSQGAGTGETQYF. The CDR3, as DNA: TGTGCCAGCAGCCAAGGGGCGGGGACTGGGGAGACCCAGTACTTC. This chain links TRBV14 with TRBJ2-5, with D maybe TRBD2 (6 bases). Trimming shortened V by 1 base and J by 5 bases, and 14 bases separated the two germline ends. The germline gives CDR1 SGHDN, CDR2 FVKESK. This CDR3 contains 15 residues.

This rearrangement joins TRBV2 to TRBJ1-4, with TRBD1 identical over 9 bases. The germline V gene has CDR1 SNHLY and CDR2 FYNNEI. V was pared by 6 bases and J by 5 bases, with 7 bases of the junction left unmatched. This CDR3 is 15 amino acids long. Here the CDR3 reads CASRRTGTGNEKLFF. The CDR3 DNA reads TGTGCCAGCAGACGAACCGGGACAGGGAATGAAAAACTGTTTTTT. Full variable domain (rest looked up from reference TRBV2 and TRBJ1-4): EPEVTQTPSHQVTQMGQEVILRCVPISNHLYFYWYRQILGQKVEFLVSFYNNEISEKSEIFDDQFSVERPDGSNFTLKIRSTKLEDSAMYFCASRRTGTGNEKLFFGSGTQLSVL.

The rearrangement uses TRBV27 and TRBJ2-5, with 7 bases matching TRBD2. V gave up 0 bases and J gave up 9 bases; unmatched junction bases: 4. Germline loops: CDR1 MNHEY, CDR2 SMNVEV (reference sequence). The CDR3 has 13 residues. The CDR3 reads CASSLSGGVAQYF. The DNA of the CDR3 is TGTGCCAGCAGTTTATCGGGGGGGGTGGCCCAGTACTTC.

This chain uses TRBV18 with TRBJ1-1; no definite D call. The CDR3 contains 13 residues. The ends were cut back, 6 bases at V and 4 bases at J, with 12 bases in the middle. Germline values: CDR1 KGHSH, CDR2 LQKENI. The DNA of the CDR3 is TGTGCCAGCTCCGACTCCGAGGTCACTGAAGCTTTCTTT. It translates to CASSDSEVTEAFF.

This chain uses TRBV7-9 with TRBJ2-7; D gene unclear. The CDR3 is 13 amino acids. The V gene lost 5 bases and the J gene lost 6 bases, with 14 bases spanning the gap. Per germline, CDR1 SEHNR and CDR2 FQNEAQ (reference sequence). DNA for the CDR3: TGTGCCAGCAGCAACCCCCCTAGTGCCGAGCAGTACTTC. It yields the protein CASSNPPSAEQYF.

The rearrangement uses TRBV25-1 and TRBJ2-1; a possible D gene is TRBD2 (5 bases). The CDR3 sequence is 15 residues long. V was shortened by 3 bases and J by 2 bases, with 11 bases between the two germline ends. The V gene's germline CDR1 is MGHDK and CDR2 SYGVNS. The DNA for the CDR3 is TGTGCCAGCAGTGAGTCGGGGTTAGCCTACAATGAGCAGTTCTTC. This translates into CASSESGLAYNEQFF. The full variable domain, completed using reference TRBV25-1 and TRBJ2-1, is EADIYQTPRYLVIGTGKKITLECSQTMGHDKMYWYQQDPGMELHLIHYSYGVNSTEKGDLSSESTVSRIRTEHFPLTLESARPSHTSQYLCASSESGLAYNEQFFGPGTRLTVL.

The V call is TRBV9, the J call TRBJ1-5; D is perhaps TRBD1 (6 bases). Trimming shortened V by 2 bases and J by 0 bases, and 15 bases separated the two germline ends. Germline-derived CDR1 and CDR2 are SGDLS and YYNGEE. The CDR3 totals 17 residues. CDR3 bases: TGTGCCAGCAGCGTGGACCCAGCAGGGGATAGCAATCAGCCCCAGCATTTT. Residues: CASSVDPAGDSNQPQHF.

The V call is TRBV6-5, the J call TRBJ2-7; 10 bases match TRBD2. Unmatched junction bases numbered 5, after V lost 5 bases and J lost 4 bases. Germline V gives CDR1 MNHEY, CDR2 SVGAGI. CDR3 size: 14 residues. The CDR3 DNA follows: TGTGCCAGCAGTCGGGCTAGCGGGAGTTACGAGCAGTACTTC. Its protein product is CASSRASGSYEQYF.

The CDR3 nucleotides are TGTGCCAGCAGTTTATACAGCTACGAGCAGTACTTC. It yields the protein CASSLYSYEQYF. The chain combines TRBV28 with TRBJ2-7, with D uncertain. Germline loops: CDR1 MDHEN, CDR2 SYDVKM. The CDR3 has 12 amino acids. Trimming pared 1 base from V and 3 bases from J, leaving 4 bases between.

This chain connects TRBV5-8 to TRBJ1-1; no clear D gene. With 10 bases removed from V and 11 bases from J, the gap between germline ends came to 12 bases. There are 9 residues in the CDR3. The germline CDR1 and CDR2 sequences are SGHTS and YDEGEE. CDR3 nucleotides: TGTGCCGACCGGAGGTGGGCTTTCTTT. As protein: CADRRWAFF.

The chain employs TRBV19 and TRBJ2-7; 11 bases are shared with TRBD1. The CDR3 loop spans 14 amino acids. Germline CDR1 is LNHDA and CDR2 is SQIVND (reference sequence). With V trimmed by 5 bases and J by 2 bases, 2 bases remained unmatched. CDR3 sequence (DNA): TGTGCCAGTAGTGTGGGACAGGGGGCCTACGAGCAGTACTTC. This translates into CASSVGQGAYEQYF.

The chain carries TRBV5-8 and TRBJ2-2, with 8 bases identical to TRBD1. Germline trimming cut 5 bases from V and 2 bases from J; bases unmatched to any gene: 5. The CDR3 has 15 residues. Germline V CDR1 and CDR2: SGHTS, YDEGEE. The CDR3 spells CASRNDRGNTGELFF. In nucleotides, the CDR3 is TGTGCCAGCAGAAATGACAGGGGTAACACCGGGGAGCTGTTTTTT.

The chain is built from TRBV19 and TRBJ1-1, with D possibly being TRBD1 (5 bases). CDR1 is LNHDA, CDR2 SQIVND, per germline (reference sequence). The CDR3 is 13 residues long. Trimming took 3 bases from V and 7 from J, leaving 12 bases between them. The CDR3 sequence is CASSILSQGEAFF. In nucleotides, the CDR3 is TGTGCCAGTAGTATCCTCTCCCAGGGTGAAGCTTTCTTT.

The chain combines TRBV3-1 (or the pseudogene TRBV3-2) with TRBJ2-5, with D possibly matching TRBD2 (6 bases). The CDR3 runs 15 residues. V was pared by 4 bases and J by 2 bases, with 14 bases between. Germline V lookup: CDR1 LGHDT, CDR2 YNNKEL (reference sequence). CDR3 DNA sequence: TGTGCCAGCAGCCCGCTACTAGCTGATCAAGAGACCCAGTACTTC. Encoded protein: CASSPLLADQETQYF.

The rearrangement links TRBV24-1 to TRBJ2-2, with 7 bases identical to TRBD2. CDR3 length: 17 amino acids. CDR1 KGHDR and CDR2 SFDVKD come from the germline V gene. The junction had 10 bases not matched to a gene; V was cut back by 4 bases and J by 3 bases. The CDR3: CATSENMASGDTGELFF. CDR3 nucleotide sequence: TGTGCCACCAGTGAGAATATGGCTAGCGGAGACACCGGGGAGCTGTTTTTT.

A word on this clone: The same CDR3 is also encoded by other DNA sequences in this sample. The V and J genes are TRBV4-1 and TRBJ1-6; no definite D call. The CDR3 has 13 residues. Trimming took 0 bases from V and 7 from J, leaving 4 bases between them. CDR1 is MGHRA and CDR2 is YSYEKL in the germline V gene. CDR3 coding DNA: TGCGCCAGCAGCCAAGATCCGAATTCACCCCTCCACTTT. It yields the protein CASSQDPNSPLHF.

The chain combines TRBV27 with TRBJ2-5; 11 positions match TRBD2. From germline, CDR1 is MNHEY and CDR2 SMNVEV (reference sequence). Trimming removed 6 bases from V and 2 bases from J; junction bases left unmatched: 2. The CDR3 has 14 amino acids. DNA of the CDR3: TGTGCCAGCAGGACTAGCGGGATACAAGAGACCCAGTACTTC. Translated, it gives CASRTSGIQETQYF.

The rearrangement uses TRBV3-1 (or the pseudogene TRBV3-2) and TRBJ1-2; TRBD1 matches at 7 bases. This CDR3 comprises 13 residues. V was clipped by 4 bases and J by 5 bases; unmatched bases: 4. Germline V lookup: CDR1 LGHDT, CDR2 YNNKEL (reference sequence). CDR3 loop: CASSPTTGYGYTF. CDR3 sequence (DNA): TGTGCCAGCAGCCCAACGACAGGGTATGGCTACACCTTC.

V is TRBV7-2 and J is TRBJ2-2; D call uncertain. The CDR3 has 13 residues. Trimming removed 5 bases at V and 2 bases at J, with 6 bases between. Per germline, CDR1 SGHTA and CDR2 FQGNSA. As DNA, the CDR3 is TGTGCCAGCAGCGCTATAAACACCGGGGAGCTGTTTTTT. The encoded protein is CASSAINTGELFF. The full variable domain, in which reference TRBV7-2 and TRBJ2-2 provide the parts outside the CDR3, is GAGVSQSPSNKVTEKGKDVELRCDPISGHTALYWYRQSLGQGLEFLIYFQGNSAPDKSGLPSDRFSAERTGGSVSTLTIQRTQQEDSAVYLCASSAINTGELFFGEGSRLTVL.

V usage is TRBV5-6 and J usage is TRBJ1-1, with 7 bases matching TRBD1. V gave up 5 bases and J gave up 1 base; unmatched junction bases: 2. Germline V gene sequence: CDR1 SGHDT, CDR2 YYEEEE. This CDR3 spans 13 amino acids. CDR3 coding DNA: TGTGCCAGCAGTGGACAGGCGAACACTGAAGCTTTCTTT. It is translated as CASSGQANTEAFF.

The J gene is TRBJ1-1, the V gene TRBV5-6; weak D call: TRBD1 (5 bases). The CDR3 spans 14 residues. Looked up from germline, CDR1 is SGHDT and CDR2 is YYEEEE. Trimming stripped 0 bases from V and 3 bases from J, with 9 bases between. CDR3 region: CASSLVGEDTEAFF. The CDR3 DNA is TGTGCCAGCAGCTTGGTGGGGGAGGACACTGAAGCTTTCTTT.

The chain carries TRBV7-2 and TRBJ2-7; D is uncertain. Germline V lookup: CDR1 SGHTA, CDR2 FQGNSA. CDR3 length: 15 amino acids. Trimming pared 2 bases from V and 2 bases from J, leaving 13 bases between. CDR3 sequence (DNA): TGTGCCAGCAGCTTACCCCGGGTAGCCGCCTACGAGCAGTACTTC. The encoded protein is CASSLPRVAAYEQYF.

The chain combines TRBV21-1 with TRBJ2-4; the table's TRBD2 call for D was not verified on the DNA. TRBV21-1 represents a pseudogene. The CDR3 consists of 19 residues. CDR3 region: CASLSFGLVLGSAKNIQYF. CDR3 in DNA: TGTGCCAGCCTCTCCTTCGGACTAGTGTTGGGTTCGGCCAAAAACATTCAGTACTTC.